A selection of T cell receptor beta chains follows, all from one sample in a study of T cell responses to AZD1222 COVID-19 vaccine. The repertoire was sequenced with immunoSEQ multiplex PCR; TCRdb's copy has only in-frame clones and lacks some. The sample comprises fewer than 150,000 clones, over 85% of which are singletons, and 3.5% to 4.5% rests with the top ten. The sequencing used peripheral blood, collected on day 0 of AZD1222 vaccination. The source of these receptors is an adult in good health. Each CDR3 is given with its conserved first and last residue. Each record gives: V gene, J gene, CDR3 protein.

V: TRBV6-5; J: TRBJ1-1; CDR3: CASRQDAGQAFF
V: TRBV6-5; J: TRBJ1-4; CDR3: CASSYPTDLQGKLFF
V: TRBV5-1; J: TRBJ1-4; CDR3: CASSLMTGFNEKLFF
V: TRBV19; J: TRBJ1-1; CDR3: CASRGTAEAFF
V: TRBV2; J: TRBJ2-3; CDR3: CASSSGLAGGQDTQYF
V: TRBV5-6; J: TRBJ1-1; CDR3: CASTNLGPGTEAFF
V: TRBV20-1; J: TRBJ2-1; CDR3: CSANSLEQFF
V: TRBV6-2/TRBV6-3; J: TRBJ2-1; CDR3: CASSYSSLAGAGTYNEQFF
V: TRBV2; J: TRBJ2-7; CDR3: CASSEKTISYEQYF
V: TRBV12-3/TRBV12-4; J: TRBJ1-6; CDR3: CASSFQGGSPLHF
V: TRBV5-5; J: TRBJ2-3; CDR3: CASSLVADTQYF
V: TRBV10-2; J: TRBJ2-1; CDR3: CASSKGLAAYNEQFF
V: TRBV3-1/TRBV3-2; J: TRBJ1-6; CDR3: CASSQGLGANSPLHF
V: TRBV4-1; J: TRBJ2-1; CDR3: CASSQDQGYSSYNEQFF
V: TRBV10-3; J: TRBJ1-1; CDR3: CAIHEGTSRTEAFF
V: TRBV28; J: TRBJ1-2; CDR3: CASSLGQGVTYGYTF
V: TRBV5-4; J: TRBJ2-1; CDR3: CASSLRLAGFISYNEQFF
V: TRBV10-3; J: TRBJ2-3; CDR3: CAIRGAGGGSDTQYF
V: TRBV18; J: TRBJ2-5; CDR3: CASSYQETQYF
V: TRBV7-9; J: TRBJ2-7; CDR3: CASSLSPEGSGEQYF
V: TRBV2; J: TRBJ2-7; CDR3: CASSERLAGGRRYEQYF
V: TRBV5-1; J: TRBJ2-6; CDR3: CASSPEGTGSGANVLTF
V: TRBV6-5; J: TRBJ2-3; CDR3: CASGTGGPAIDTQYF
V: TRBV12-5; J: TRBJ2-7; CDR3: CASASGTGDSYEQYF
V: TRBV25-1; J: TRBJ2-7; CDR3: CASSVGGRYEQYF
V: TRBV5-1; J: TRBJ1-4; CDR3: CASRQGLPINEKLFF
V: TRBV10-1; J: TRBJ1-1; CDR3: CASSEDRDTEAFF
V: TRBV29-1; J: TRBJ2-7; CDR3: CSGGDSYEQYF
V: TRBV5-5; J: TRBJ2-7; CDR3: CASSLFYEQYF
V: TRBV12-3/TRBV12-4; J: TRBJ2-3; CDR3: CASSFTDTQYF
V: TRBV6-2/TRBV6-3; J: TRBJ2-1; CDR3: CASSLRNEQFF
V: TRBV9; J: TRBJ2-6; CDR3: CASSPHLWGSGANVLTF
V: TRBV2; J: TRBJ1-6; CDR3: CASRAGRRENSPLHF
V: TRBV7-2; J: TRBJ1-1; CDR3: CASSLNPTGYTEAFF
V: TRBV18; J: TRBJ1-3; CDR3: CASSPQFSGNTIYF
V: TRBV27; J: TRBJ2-3; CDR3: CASSFGAGYRTDTQYF
V: TRBV7-8; J: TRBJ2-5; CDR3: CASSLLGGYQETQYF
V: TRBV3-1/TRBV3-2; J: TRBJ2-7; CDR3: CASSPLGSSSYEQYF
V: TRBV24-1; J: TRBJ1-5; CDR3: CATRNLGTGNQPQHF
V: TRBV6-5; J: TRBJ1-2; CDR3: CASSLRTGEWGYTF
V: TRBV7-2; J: TRBJ1-6; CDR3: CASTNRGTGHNSPLHF
V: TRBV2; J: TRBJ1-6; CDR3: CASSETTGTSSPLHF
V: TRBV3-1/TRBV3-2; J: TRBJ1-5; CDR3: CASSQGQGDQPQHF
V: TRBV27; J: TRBJ1-1; CDR3: CASSLGHTPGWTEAFF
V: TRBV19; J: TRBJ2-3; CDR3: CASSIGTGRGNTQYF
V: TRBV27; J: TRBJ1-1; CDR3: CATSSMSWLHTEAFF